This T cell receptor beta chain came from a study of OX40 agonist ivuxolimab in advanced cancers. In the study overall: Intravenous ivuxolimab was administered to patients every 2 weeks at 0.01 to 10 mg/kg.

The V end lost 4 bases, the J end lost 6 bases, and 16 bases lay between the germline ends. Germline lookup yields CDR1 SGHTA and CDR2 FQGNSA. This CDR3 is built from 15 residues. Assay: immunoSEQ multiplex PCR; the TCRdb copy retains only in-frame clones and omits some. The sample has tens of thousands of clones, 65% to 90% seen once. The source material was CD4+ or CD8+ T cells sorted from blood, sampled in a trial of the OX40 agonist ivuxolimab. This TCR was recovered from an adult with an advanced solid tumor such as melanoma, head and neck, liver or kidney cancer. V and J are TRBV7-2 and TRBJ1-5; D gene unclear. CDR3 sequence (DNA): TGTGCCAGCAGCTCCACCTCGACAAACCCTCAGCCCCAGCATTTT. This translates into CASSSTSTNPQPQHF.